Given below is one T cell receptor (beta chain) in context. The entry originates in a study of blood T cell repertoires in COVID-19. For the study at large: Spain, Italy and the United States supplied samples that represented acute and convalescent COVID-19. T cells, B-cell-depleted T cells, or PBMCs provided the cDNA or gDNA that served as material.

This CDR3 spans 13 amino acids. V was pared by 3 bases and J by 4 bases, with 9 bases between. Profiling relied on immunoSEQ multiplex PCR, and the TCRdb table lists in-frame clones only, not all of them. The table includes about 100,000 clones, around 90% detected once. The specimen sequenced was peripheral blood. The V and J genes are TRBV12-3 or TRBV12-4 and TRBJ1-2, with no clear D. This TCR derives from a man aged 18 to 30 with acute or convalescent COVID-19. The CDR3 bases are TGTGCCAGCAGTTTTGGCGGCTTCTATGGCTACACCTTC. This encodes CASSFGGFYGYTF.